This TCR beta chain was profiled in a study of shared clonotypes between healthy human individuals. The wider study: A few men and two women, aged 18 to 49, were donors. Regarding the study as a whole: Exclusively blood specimens were collected; tissue repertoires likely differ.

Comments on this clone: Its antigen is still unknown. The sample holds other DNA sequences that translate to the same CDR3.

Original analysis: ImmunoSEQ junction-only sequences lacked quality scores, so their filtering differed. Using immunoSEQ multiplex PCR, the repertoire was profiled, and TCRdb retains in-frame clones only, with some absent. V and J calls plus clone size are reproduced from that table; the DNA served to infer D and trimming. Here the sample spans about 580,000 clones, nearly 98% being singletons. Selected positively for CCR7 and CD45RO-negative, naive CD8 cells excluded terminally differentiated effector memory CD45RA+ cells. Those who donated were healthy HIV-negative adults, with no recent acute infections or vaccinations reported. The trim removed 2 bases at V and 3 bases at J, leaving 0 bases unmatched. This CDR3 is 13 amino acids long. From germline, CDR1 is MDHEN and CDR2 SYDVKM.

The chain joins TRBV28 to TRBJ2-7; 8 bases are shared with TRBD2. This TCR came from a young man in good health. The sequencing sample was made of naive CD8+ T cells sorted from blood. The CDR3 bases are TGTGCCAGCAGTTTAGCGGGAGGCTACGAGCAGTACTTC. Its protein product is CASSLAGGYEQYF.